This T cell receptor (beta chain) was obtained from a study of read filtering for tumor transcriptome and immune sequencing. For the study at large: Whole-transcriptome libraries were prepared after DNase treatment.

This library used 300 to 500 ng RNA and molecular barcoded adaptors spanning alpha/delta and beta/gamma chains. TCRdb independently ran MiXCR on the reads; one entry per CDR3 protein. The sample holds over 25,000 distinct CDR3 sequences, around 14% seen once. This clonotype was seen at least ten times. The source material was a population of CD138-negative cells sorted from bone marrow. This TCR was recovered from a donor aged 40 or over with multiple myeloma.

In nucleotides, the CDR3 is TGTGCCAGCAGCTTGTTTAGCGGGGTCTCCTCCTACAATGAGCAGTTCTTC. Amino acid sequence: CASSLFSGVSSYNEQFF. This chain connects TRBV7-3 to TRBJ2-1; 8 positions agree with TRBD2. Germline CDR1 SGHTA, CDR2 FQGTGA. The CDR3 is 17 amino acids. V gave up 3 bases and J gave up 0 bases; unmatched junction bases: 7.